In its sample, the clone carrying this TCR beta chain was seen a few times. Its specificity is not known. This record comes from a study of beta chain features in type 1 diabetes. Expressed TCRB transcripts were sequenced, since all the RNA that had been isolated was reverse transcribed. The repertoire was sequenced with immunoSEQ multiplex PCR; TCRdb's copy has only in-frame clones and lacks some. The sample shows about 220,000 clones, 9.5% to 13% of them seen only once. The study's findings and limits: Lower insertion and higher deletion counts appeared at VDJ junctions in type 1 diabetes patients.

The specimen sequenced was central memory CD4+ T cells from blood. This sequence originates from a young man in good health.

The CDR3 spells CASSLVGTSASYEQYF. CDR3 sequence (DNA): TGTGCCAGCAGCTTGGTAGGGACTAGCGCCTCCTACGAGCAGTACTTC. The chain combines TRBV7-2 with TRBJ2-7, with 10 bases identical to TRBD2. CDR1 and CDR2 from the germline V gene are SGHTA and FQGNSA. After removal of 3 bases from V and 0 bases from J, the junction contained 5 bases not matched to a gene. The CDR3 has 16 amino acids.